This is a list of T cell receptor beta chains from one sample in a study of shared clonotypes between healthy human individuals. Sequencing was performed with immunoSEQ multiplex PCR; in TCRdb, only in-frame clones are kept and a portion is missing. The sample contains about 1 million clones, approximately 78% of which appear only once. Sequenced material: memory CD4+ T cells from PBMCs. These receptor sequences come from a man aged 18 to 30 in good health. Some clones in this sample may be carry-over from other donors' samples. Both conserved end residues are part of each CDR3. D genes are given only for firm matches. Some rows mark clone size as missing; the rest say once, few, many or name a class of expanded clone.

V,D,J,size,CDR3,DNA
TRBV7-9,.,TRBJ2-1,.,CASSLAQGPLRNEQFF,TGTGCCAGCAGCTTAGCGCAGGGCCCCTTACGGAATGAGCAGTTCTTC
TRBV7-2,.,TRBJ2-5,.,CASSYQRGQETQYF,TGTGCCAGCAGCTATCAACGGGGGCAAGAGACCCAGTACTTC
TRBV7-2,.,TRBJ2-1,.,CASRAPDSSYNEQFF,TGTGCCAGCAGGGCCCCGGACAGCTCCTACAATGAGCAGTTCTTC
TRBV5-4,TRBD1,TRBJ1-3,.,CASSEGSGGTGNTIYF,TGTGCCAGCAGCGAGGGCTCAGGGGGAACAGGAAACACCATATATTTT
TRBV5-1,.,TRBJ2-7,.,CASSEGARNEQYF,TGCGCCAGCAGCGAAGGGGCAAGGAACGAGCAGTACTTC
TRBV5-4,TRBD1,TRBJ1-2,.,CASSLVDRAYGYTF,TGTGCCAGCAGCTTAGTAGACAGGGCTTATGGCTACACCTTC
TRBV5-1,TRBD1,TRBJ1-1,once,CASVDRGQENTEAFF,TGCGCCAGCGTAGACAGGGGGCAAGAGAACACTGAAGCTTTCTTT
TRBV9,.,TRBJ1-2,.,CASSSRAWKNYGYTF,TGTGCCAGCAGCTCAAGAGCCTGGAAGAACTATGGCTACACCTTC
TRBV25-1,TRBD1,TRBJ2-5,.,CASRDRRNQETQYF,TGTGCCAGCAGGGACAGGCGAAACCAAGAGACCCAGTACTTC
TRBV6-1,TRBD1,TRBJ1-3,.,CASSGGTGGNTIYF,TGTGCCAGCAGTGGCGGGACAGGGGGAAACACCATATATTTT
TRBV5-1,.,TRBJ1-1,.,CASSWDGGLNTEAFF,TGCGCCAGCAGCTGGGATGGGGGCCTGAACACTGAAGCTTTCTTT
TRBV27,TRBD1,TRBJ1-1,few,CASSARGARTEAFF,TGTGCCAGCAGTGCCAGGGGGGCCAGGACTGAAGCTTTCTTT
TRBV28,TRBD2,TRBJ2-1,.,CASSLFPSGRPLYNEQFF,TGTGCCAGCAGTTTATTCCCTAGCGGGAGGCCCCTCTACAATGAGCAGTTCTTC
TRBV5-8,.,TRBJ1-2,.,CASSLPPRSSASYGYTF,TGTGCCAGCAGCTTGCCCCCCCGCTCTTCGGCCAGCTATGGCTACACCTTC
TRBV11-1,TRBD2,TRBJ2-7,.,CASSYPAGALNSYEQYF,TGTGCCAGCAGCTACCCAGCGGGAGCCCTGAACTCCTACGAGCAGTACTTC
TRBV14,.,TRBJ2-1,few,CASSQGGYYRNEQFF,TGTGCCAGCAGCCAAGGCGGCTACTATAGGAATGAGCAGTTCTTC
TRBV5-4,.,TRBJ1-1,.,CASSLVMNTEAFF,TGTGCCAGCAGCTTGGTTATGAACACTGAAGCTTTCTTT
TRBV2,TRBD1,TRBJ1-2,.,CASSGDRGNYGYTF,TGTGCCAGCAGTGGGGACAGGGGTAACTATGGCTACACCTTC
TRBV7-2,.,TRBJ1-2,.,CASSSNRALYGYTF,TGTGCCAGCAGCTCAAACAGGGCACTATATGGCTACACCTTC
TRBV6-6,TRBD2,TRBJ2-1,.,CASRDRTSGNYNEQFF,TGTGCCAGCAGGGATAGGACTAGCGGGAACTACAATGAGCAGTTCTTC
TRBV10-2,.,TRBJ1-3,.,CASIGRSSGNTIYF,TGCGCCAGTATCGGACGGAGCTCTGGAAACACCATATATTTT
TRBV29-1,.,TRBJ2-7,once,CSVVRDYEQYF,TGCAGCGTTGTCCGGGACTACGAGCAGTACTTC
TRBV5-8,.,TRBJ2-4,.,CASIRSGQGDIQYF,TGTGCCAGCATACGGAGCGGGCAAGGGGACATTCAGTACTTC
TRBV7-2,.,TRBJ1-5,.,CASSLVPGRQPQHF,TGTGCCAGCAGCTTAGTACCCGGCCGGCAGCCCCAGCATTTT
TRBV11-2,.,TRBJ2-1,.,CASSGSYNEQFF,TGTGCCAGCAGCGGCTCCTACAATGAGCAGTTCTTC
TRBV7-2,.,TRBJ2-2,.,CASSLEGGTGELFF,TGTGCCAGCAGCTTAGAAGGGGGCACCGGGGAGCTGTTTTTT
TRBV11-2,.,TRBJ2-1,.,CASSPVGGSQLSYNEQFF,TGTGCCAGCAGCCCGGTTGGGGGAAGCCAATTATCCTACAATGAGCAGTTCTTC
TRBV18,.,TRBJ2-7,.,CASSPPYGSYEQYF,TGTGCCAGCTCACCACCGTACGGCTCCTACGAGCAGTACTTC
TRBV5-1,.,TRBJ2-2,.,CASSLGLAGKSGELFF,TGCGCCAGCAGCTTAGGTTTAGCAGGGAAATCCGGGGAGCTGTTTTTT